This passage covers 20 T cell receptor beta chains from one sample sequenced in a study of T cells after yellow fever vaccination. TCRdb independently ran MiXCR on the 5' RACE reads; one entry per CDR3 protein. The sample includes approximately 300,000 distinct CDR3 sequences, roughly a tenth of them seen just once. This specimen consisted of CD4+ T cells sorted from PBMCs, obtained 45 days after the yellow fever booster vaccination. These receptor sequences come from a man between 18 and 35 years old who received the YFV17D yellow fever vaccine.

This clonotype has just a few counts. J is TRBJ2-7 and V is TRBV30; D could derive from TRBD1 or TRBD2 (6 bases each). The CDR3 is 14 amino acids. Germline V gene lookup returns CDR1 GTSNPN and CDR2 SVGIG (reference sequence). V was shortened by 0 bases and J by 1 base, with 10 bases between the two germline ends. This CDR3 reads CAWSVKGGSYEQYF. The CDR3 DNA reads TGTGCCTGGAGTGTAAAGGGGGGTTCCTACGAGCAGTACTTC. The full variable domain, rest sourced from reference TRBV30 and TRBJ2-7, is SQTIHQWPATLVQPVGSPLSLECTVEGTSNPNLYWYRQAAGRGLQLLFYSVGIGQISSEVPQNLSASRPQDRQFILSSKKLLLSDSGFYLCAWSVKGGSYEQYFGPGTRLTVT.

The chain combines TRBV19 with TRBJ2-3; D ambiguous. CDR1 is LNHDA, CDR2 SQIVND, per germline (reference sequence). Trimming took 5 bases from V and 6 from J, leaving 12 bases between them. CDR3 size: 13 residues. Written as DNA, the CDR3 is TGTGCCAGTAGTCCGAGACTGGGGGATACGCAGTATTTT. Translating it yields CASSPRLGDTQYF.

This clonotype was picked up many times. CDR3 protein: CASSFNLAGALAQYF. The CDR3, as DNA: TGTGCCAGCAGCTTCAACTTGGCGGGGGCGTTGGCCCAGTACTTC. This chain links TRBV11-2 with TRBJ2-5; D might be TRBD2 (7 bases). This CDR3 region has 15 residues. From germline, CDR1 is SGHAT and CDR2 FQNNGV. Trimming cost V 3 bases and J 9 bases, with 20 bases left between them.

The CDR3 DNA reads as TGTGCCAGCAGTTATGAGATTTACACTGAAGCTTTCTTT. Amino acids: CASSYEIYTEAFF. The chain combines TRBV6-6 with TRBJ1-1, with D uncertain. The CDR3 contains 13 residues. V lost 3 bases, J lost 3 bases, and 8 bases lay in between. Germline V gives CDR1 MNHNY, CDR2 SVGAGI (reference sequence).

The V gene is TRBV2, the J gene TRBJ2-7; 8 nucleotides agree with TRBD2. The CDR3 is 15 amino acids. Germline V gene lookup returns CDR1 SNHLY and CDR2 FYNNEI. V shed 7 bases, J shed 0 bases, and the junction held 8 bases outside the gene matches. The CDR3 protein is CASNKGGGNSYEQYF. In DNA form, the CDR3 reads TGTGCCAGCAACAAAGGCGGGGGGAACTCCTACGAGCAGTACTTC.

The chain uses TRBV7-6 and TRBJ2-2; D remains unclear. The germline gives CDR1 SGHVS, CDR2 FNYEAQ. There are 17 residues in the CDR3. The ends were cut back, 2 bases at V and 4 bases at J, with 17 bases in the middle. The CDR3 region is CASSLRPSQTGTGELFF. DNA of the CDR3: TGTGCCAGCAGCTTACGGCCGAGTCAGACGGGCACCGGGGAGCTGTTTTTT.

This clonotype was recorded a few times. V gene TRBV27 combines with J gene TRBJ2-6, with D unclear. The V end was cut by 5 bases, the J end by 4 bases, with 15 bases between. The CDR3 runs to 16 residues. Germline assignment: CDR1 MNHEY and CDR2 SMNVEV (reference sequence). The CDR3: CASSPYSRYGANVLTF. The CDR3, as DNA: TGTGCCAGCAGTCCTTACTCCAGGTACGGGGCCAACGTCCTGACTTTC.

This clonotype has only a few counts. The chain has TRBV12-3 or TRBV12-4 and TRBJ2-7; tentative D call: TRBD1 (6 bases). Trimming took off 5 bases at V and 3 bases at J, with 11 bases between the two ends. This CDR3 is built from 13 residues. CDR3 residues: CASSRQALYEQYF. Here the CDR3 DNA reads TGTGCCAGCAGTCGACAGGCTCTCTACGAGCAGTACTTC.

This clonotype was recorded a few times. The chain combines TRBV9 with TRBJ1-1; tentatively, D is TRBD1 (5 bases). The germline V gene encodes CDR1 SGDLS and CDR2 YYNGEE. Trimming removed 4 bases from V and 3 bases from J, with 16 bases in between. The CDR3 is 15 amino acids. The CDR3 region has the DNA TGTGCCAGCAGCATAGGGGCGGGTGGGGACACTGAAGCTTTCTTT. Translation: CASSIGAGGDTEAFF.

Here the CDR3 DNA reads TGTGCCAGCAGCCAAGACGGACAGGGAGCCCTCGCGGGAAACACCATATATTTT. Translation: CASSQDGQGALAGNTIYF. The chain employs TRBV4-2 and TRBJ1-3; 8 bases fit TRBD1. CDR3 length equals 18 residues. Per germline, CDR1 LGHNA and CDR2 YNFKEQ. V lost 0 bases, J lost 4 bases, and 11 bases stayed unmatched.

The chain couples TRBV20-1 to TRBJ2-7, with a weak D call TRBD2 (5 bases). Germline V lookup: CDR1 DFQATT, CDR2 SNEGSKA (reference sequence). The CDR3 covers 13 residues. V was shortened by 6 bases and J by 2 bases, with 14 bases between the two germline ends. This CDR3 reads CSAHYPGTYEQYF. The CDR3 region has the DNA TGCAGTGCACACTATCCGGGGACCTACGAGCAGTACTTC.

The chain carries TRBV6-6 and TRBJ1-5; unclear D gene. Between the trimmed V and J ends, which lost 6 bases and 0 bases, there was a span of 9 bases. The CDR3 is 14 residues long. Germline values: CDR1 MNHNY, CDR2 SVGAGI (reference sequence). CDR3 in amino acids: CASSKSDSNQPQHF. For the CDR3, the DNA is TGTGCCAGCAGCAAGTCGGATAGCAATCAGCCCCAGCATTTT.

This clonotype was counted many times. The chain combines TRBV5-1 with TRBJ1-1, with 7 bases aligning to TRBD1. V was clipped by 2 bases and J by 1 base; unmatched bases: 2. CDR3 length: 14 residues. CDR1 SGHRS and CDR2 YFSETQ come from the germline V gene. CDR3 amino acids: CASSFNRGNTEAFF. The CDR3 DNA reads TGCGCCAGCAGCTTTAACAGGGGGAACACTGAAGCTTTCTTT. Filled out from reference TRBV5-1 and TRBJ1-1, the complete variable domain reads KAGVTQTPRYLIKTRGQQVTLSCSPISGHRSVSWYQQTPGQGLQFLFEYFSETQRNKGNFPGRFSGRQFSNSRSEMNVSTLELGDSALYLCASSFNRGNTEAFFGQGTRLTVV.

The rearrangement links TRBV5-6 to TRBJ2-7; 8 positions match TRBD1. Germline values: CDR1 SGHDT, CDR2 YYEEEE. V lost 2 bases to trimming and J lost 1 base; unmatched junction nucleotides: 2. CDR3 size: 14 residues. CDR3 amino acids: CASSFRQGSYEQYF. The DNA for the CDR3 is TGTGCCAGCAGCTTCCGACAGGGGTCCTACGAGCAGTACTTC. The full variable domain, rest sourced from reference TRBV5-6 and TRBJ2-7, is DAGVTQSPTHLIKTRGQQVTLRCSPKSGHDTVSWYQQALGQGPQFIFQYYEEEERQRGNFPDRFSGHQFPNYSSELNVNALLLGDSALYLCASSFRQGSYEQYFGPGTRLTVT.

This clonotype was counted a few times. The chain carries TRBV5-1 and TRBJ2-7; TRBD1 agrees at 8 bases. Germline lookup yields CDR1 SGHRS and CDR2 YFSETQ. The CDR3 extends over 15 amino acids. Trimming removed 6 bases from V and 2 bases from J; junction bases left unmatched: 10. CDR3 sequence reads: CASTPGDRQTYEQYF. The CDR3 nucleotides read TGCGCCAGCACGCCGGGGGACAGGCAAACCTACGAGCAGTACTTC.

The chain employs TRBV7-9 and TRBJ1-2, with D hard to call. The CDR3 is 14 residues long. V lost 5 bases, J lost 2 bases, and 12 bases lay in between. Germline lookup yields CDR1 SEHNR and CDR2 FQNEAQ (reference sequence). CDR3: CASSAQQGNYGYTF. DNA of the CDR3: TGTGCCAGCAGCGCTCAACAAGGGAACTATGGCTACACCTTC.

This clonotype has just a few counts. The chain links TRBV4-1 to TRBJ2-3; D remains ambiguous. Between the trimmed V and J ends, which lost 0 bases and 6 bases, there was a span of 13 bases. Germline values: CDR1 MGHRA, CDR2 YSYEKL. The CDR3 is 15 amino acids. DNA of the CDR3: TGCGCCAGCAGCCAAGACTACCTCAAGGCGGATACGCAGTATTTT. The encoded protein is CASSQDYLKADTQYF.

This clonotype has just a few counts. V usage is TRBV4-2 and J usage is TRBJ1-4, with a possible D match to TRBD1 (5 bases). CDR1 is LGHNA and CDR2 is YNFKEQ in the germline V gene. Trimming took off 0 bases at V and 8 bases at J, with 16 bases between the two ends. This CDR3 is 16 amino acids long. The CDR3 protein is CASSQDLTKGREKLFF. The CDR3 DNA reads TGTGCCAGCAGCCAAGATCTCACTAAGGGGCGGGAAAAACTGTTTTTT.

This chain connects TRBV4-3 to TRBJ1-1; the D is unclear. CDR1 is LGHNA, CDR2 YSLEER, per germline. The CDR3 consists of 14 residues. V lost 1 base, J lost 0 bases, and 6 bases lay in between. This CDR3 reads CASSQVGMNTEAFF. The CDR3 nucleotides read TGCGCCAGCAGCCAAGTCGGGATGAACACTGAAGCTTTCTTT.

The chain combines TRBV15 with TRBJ2-7, with TRBD1 identical over 11 bases. The CDR3 is made up of 13 amino acids. CDR1 is LNHNV and CDR2 is YYDKDF in the germline V gene (reference sequence). Losses at the gene ends were 3 bases for V and 6 bases for J; bases not matched to a gene: 1. The CDR3 sequence is CATSRDRGREQYF. In nucleotides, the CDR3 is TGTGCCACCAGCAGGGACAGGGGGCGCGAGCAGTACTTC.